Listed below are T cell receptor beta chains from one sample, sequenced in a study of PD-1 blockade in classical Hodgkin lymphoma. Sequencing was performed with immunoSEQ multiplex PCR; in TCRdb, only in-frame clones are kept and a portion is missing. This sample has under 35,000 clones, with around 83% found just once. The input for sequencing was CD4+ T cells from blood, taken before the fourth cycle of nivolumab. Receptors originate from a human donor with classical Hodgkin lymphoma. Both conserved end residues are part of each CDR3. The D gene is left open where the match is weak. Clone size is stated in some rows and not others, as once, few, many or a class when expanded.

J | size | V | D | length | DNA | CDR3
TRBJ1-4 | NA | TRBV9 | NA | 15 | TGTGCCAGCAGCGTAGCCCCTGCGGGTAATGAAAAACTGTTTTTT | CASSVAPAGNEKLFF
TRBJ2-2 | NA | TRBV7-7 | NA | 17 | TGTGCCAGCAGCTTAGACATCAAGCGGGCAGGCGCCGGGGAGCTGTTTTTT | CASSLDIKRAGAGELFF
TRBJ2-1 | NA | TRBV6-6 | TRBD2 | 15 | TGTGCCAGCAGTCTCAAGCGGGAGCCGGGGAATGAGCAGTTCTTC | CASSLKREPGNEQFF
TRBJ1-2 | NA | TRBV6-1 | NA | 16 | TGTGCCAGCAGTGGGGCGGGGGGTCCACCCCTCTATGGCTACACCTTC | CASSGAGGPPLYGYTF
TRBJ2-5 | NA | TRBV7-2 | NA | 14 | TGTGCCAGCAGCTTAGCGGGAGTCGGGGAGACCCAGTACTTC | CASSLAGVGETQYF
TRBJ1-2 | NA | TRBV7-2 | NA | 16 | TGTGCCAGCAGGTTATATATTATGGGGACAAGCTATGGCTACACCTTC | CASRLYIMGTSYGYTF
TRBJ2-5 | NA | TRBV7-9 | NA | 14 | TGTGCCAGCAGCTTGGATAGTAGTTTAGAGACCCAGTACTTC | CASSLDSSLETQYF
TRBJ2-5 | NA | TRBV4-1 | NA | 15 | TGCGCCAGCAGCCAAGAGCGAGGGGCTAGGGGGACCCAGTACTTC | CASSQERGARGTQYF
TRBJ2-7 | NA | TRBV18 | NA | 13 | TGTGCCAGCTCAAATCCTTCAATTGTACGGCAGTACTTC | CASSNPSIVRQYF
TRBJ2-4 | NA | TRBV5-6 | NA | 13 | TGTGCCAGCAGCCTTGGGCCGGGGCCGGGTCAGTACTTC | CASSLGPGPGQYF
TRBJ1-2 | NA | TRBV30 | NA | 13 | TGTGCCTGGAGGCCGGACAGCTCCTATGGCTACACCTTC | CAWRPDSSYGYTF
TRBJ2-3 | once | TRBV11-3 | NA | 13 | TGTGCCAGCAGCTTAGTAGGCCGTACGACGCAGTATTTT | CASSLVGRTTQYF
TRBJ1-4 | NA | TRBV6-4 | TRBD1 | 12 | TGTGCCAGGAGACAGGGGTGTGAAAAACTGTTTTTT | CARRQGCEKLFF
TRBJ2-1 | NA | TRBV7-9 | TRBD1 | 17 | TGTGCCAGCAGCTTAGCGAAATTGGGACAGGGACTCAATGAGCAGTTCTTC | CASSLAKLGQGLNEQFF
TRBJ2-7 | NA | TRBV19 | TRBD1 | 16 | TGTGCCAGTAGTATACCGACCGGGACAGGGGTAAACGAGCAGTACTTC | CASSIPTGTGVNEQYF
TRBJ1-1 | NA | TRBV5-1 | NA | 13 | TGCGCCAGCAGCTTGGATGGTGCCGTTCAGGCTTTCTTT | CASSLDGAVQAFF
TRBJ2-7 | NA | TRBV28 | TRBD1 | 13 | TGTGCCAGCAGCGGGACAGGGTTCTACGAGCAGTACTTC | CASSGTGFYEQYF
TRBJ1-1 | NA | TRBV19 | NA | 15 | TGTGCCAGTAGTGCCCAAACCGGGATTTTGACACGAGCTTTCTTT | CASSAQTGILTRAFF
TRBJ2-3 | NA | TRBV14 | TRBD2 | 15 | TGTGCCAGCAGGCCCCCGACTAGCAGTACAGATACGCAGTATTTT | CASRPPTSSTDTQYF
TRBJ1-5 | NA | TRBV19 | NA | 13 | TGTGCCAGTAGTATTCAGAGGAATCAGCCCCAGCATTTT | CASSIQRNQPQHF
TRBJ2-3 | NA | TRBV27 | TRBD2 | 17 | TGTGCCAGCAGTTTATCTGGCCGGGAGGGCCTAACAGATACGCAGTATTTT | CASSLSGREGLTDTQYF
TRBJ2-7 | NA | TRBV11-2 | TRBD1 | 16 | TGTGCCAGCAGCTTCAATCCGGGACGGACAGGGGACGAGCAGTACTTC | CASSFNPGRTGDEQYF
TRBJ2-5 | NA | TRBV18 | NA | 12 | TGTGCCAGCTCCGAGGATTTAGGGACCCAGTACTTC | CASSEDLGTQYF
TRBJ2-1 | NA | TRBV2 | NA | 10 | TGTGCCAGCAGTGACAATGAGCAGTTCTTC | CASSDNEQFF
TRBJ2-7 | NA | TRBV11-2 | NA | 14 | TGTGCCAGCAGCATCCGGGACCAATTCTACGAGCAGTACTTC | CASSIRDQFYEQYF
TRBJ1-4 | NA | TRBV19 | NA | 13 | TGTGCCAGTGGTACGGGGTACGGTGAAAAACTGTTTTTT | CASGTGYGEKLFF
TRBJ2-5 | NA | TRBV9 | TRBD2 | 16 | TGTGCCAGCAGCATAGGTCTAGCGGGAGTTGAAGAGACCCAGTACTTC | CASSIGLAGVEETQYF
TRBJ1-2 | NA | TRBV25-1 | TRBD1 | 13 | TGTGCCAGCAGTGAATCGGGACAGGGAGGCTACACCTTC | CASSESGQGGYTF
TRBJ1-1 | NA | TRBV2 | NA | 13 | TGTGCCAGCAGTCCTCAGGAGAACACTGAAGCTTTCTTT | CASSPQENTEAFF
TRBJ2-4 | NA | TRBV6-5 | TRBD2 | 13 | TGTGCCAGCAGTTACAGATCTAGCGGTAGGCAGTACTTC | CASSYRSSGRQYF
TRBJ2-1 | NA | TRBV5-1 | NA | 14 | TGCGCCAGCAGCTTAGAAGCCCGGGACTATGAGCAGTTCTTC | CASSLEARDYEQFF
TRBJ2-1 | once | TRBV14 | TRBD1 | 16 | TGTGCCAGCAGCCAAGATTTGAGACAGGGGGGTAATGAGCAGTTCTTC | CASSQDLRQGGNEQFF
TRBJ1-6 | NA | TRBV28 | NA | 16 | TGTGCCAGCAGTTTATGGACCGGGGGAGATAATTCACCCCTCCACTTT | CASSLWTGGDNSPLHF
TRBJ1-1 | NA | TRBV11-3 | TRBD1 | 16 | TGTGCCAGCAGCTCTGGGTACAGGGGGCCGGGCACTGAAGCTTTCTTT | CASSSGYRGPGTEAFF
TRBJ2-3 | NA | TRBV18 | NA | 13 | TGTGCCAGCTCACCCACCGCGGGGTCGGCGCAGTATTTT | CASSPTAGSAQYF
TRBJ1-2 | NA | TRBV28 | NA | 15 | TGTGCCAGCAGTCCCCCGGGGAGGTTGAACTATGGCTACACCTTC | CASSPPGRLNYGYTF
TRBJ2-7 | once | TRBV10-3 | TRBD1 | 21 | TGTGCCATCAGTCGATCTGGCCCCGGGACAGGGAATCTGTTGACGGGCTACGAGCAGTACTTC | CAISRSGPGTGNLLTGYEQYF
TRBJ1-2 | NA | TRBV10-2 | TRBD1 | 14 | TGCGCCAGCAGTGAGCTTGGACAGGGGGGTGGCTACACCTTC | CASSELGQGGGYTF
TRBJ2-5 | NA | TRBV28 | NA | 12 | TGTGCCAGCAGTTACCCCCAAGAGACCCAGTACTTC | CASSYPQETQYF
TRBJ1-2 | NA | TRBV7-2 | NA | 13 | TGTGCCAGCAGTTCCGGGACACCCTATGGCTACACCTTC | CASSSGTPYGYTF
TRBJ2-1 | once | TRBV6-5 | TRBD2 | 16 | TGTGCCAGCAGTTACTCTAGGACTAGCGCATTCAATGAGCAGTTCTTC | CASSYSRTSAFNEQFF
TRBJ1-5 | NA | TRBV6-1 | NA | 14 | TGTGCCAGCAGCCTGGGGGCAGGGCACCAGCCCCAGCATTTT | CASSLGAGHQPQHF
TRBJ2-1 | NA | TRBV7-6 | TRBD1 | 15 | TGTGCCAGCAGCTTAGCGGGGACAGGGTCGGGTGAGCAGTTCTTC | CASSLAGTGSGEQFF
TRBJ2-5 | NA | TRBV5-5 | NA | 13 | TGTGCCAGCAGCTTCTTGAACCAAGAGACCCAGTACTTC | CASSFLNQETQYF
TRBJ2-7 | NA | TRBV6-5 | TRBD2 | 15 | TGTGCCAGCAGCCCATCTAGCGGGAGGGCCTACGAGCAGTACTTC | CASSPSSGRAYEQYF
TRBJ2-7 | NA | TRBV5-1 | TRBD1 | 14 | TGCGCCAGCAGCGGACAGGGGGGTGTCGACGAGCAGTACTTC | CASSGQGGVDEQYF
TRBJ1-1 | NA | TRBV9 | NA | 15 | TGTGCCAGCAGCCCCTCCGGGACCCTTGACACTGAAGCTTTCTTT | CASSPSGTLDTEAFF
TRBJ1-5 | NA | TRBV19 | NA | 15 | TGTGCCAGTAGTATGGGCTCCAGGTCCAATCAGCCCCAGCATTTT | CASSMGSRSNQPQHF
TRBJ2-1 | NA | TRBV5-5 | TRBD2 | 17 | TGTGCCAGCAGCTCGGGACTAGCGGGAGTGTTCTACAATGAGCAGTTCTTC | CASSSGLAGVFYNEQFF
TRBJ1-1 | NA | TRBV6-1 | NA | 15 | TGTGCCAGCAGTGTCAGTCTGAGCCTGAACACTGAAGCTTTCTTT | CASSVSLSLNTEAFF
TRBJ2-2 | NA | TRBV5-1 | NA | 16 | TGCGCCAGCAGCTTTGGACCCGCACGGGACACCGGGGAGCTGTTTTTT | CASSFGPARDTGELFF
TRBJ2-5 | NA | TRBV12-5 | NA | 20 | TGTGCTAGTGGCCCAATCCGACAAACCCAAGGTAGCCCGGGGTCAGAGACCCAGTACTTC | CASGPIRQTQGSPGSETQYF
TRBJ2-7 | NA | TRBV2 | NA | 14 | TGTGCCAGCAGTGAACAGGGGCGGGCATACGAGCAGTACTTC | CASSEQGRAYEQYF
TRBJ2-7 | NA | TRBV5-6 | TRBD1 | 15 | TGTGCCAGCAGCCTGAGACCGGGACAGGAGTACGAGCAGTACTTC | CASSLRPGQEYEQYF
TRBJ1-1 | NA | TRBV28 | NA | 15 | TGTGCCAGCAGTCCGGGGGGACTGTTGAACACTGAAGCTTTCTTT | CASSPGGLLNTEAFF